This is a list of T cell receptor beta chains from one sample in a study of Ad26.COV2.S vaccination and SARS-CoV-2 variants. The data were produced by immunoSEQ multiplex PCR, yet TCRdb's version contains in-frame clones alone and is incomplete. The top ten hold 3.5% of the sample, which has 350,000 to 400,000 clones, about 88% seen once. Sequenced here: peripheral blood, sampled in a trial of Ad26.COV2.S vaccine versus placebo. These receptors originate from a person aged 18-60 years who received the Ad26.COV2.S COVID-19 vaccine or a placebo. Each CDR3 is given with its conserved first and last residue. The order of the fields is D gene, J gene, V gene, clone size, CDR3 DNA, CDR3 protein. D genes are given only for firm matches. Clone size is shown for a subset of rows, as once, few, many or a class of expanded clone.

d_gene: NA; j_gene: TRBJ1-1; v_gene: TRBV15; abundance: NA; CDR3nt: TGTGCCACCAGCAGATCCAGGGGCACTGAAGCTTTCTTT; CDR3aa: CATSRSRGTEAFF
d_gene: TRBD1; j_gene: TRBJ1-1; v_gene: TRBV7-9; abundance: NA; CDR3nt: TGTGCCAGCAGGAATACAGGGGGCAATCCGAACACTGAAGCTTTCTTT; CDR3aa: CASRNTGGNPNTEAFF
d_gene: TRBD2; j_gene: TRBJ2-2; v_gene: TRBV27; abundance: NA; CDR3nt: TGTGCCAGCAGTATACTAGGGACTAGCGGAATACCACGGGAGCTGTTTTTT; CDR3aa: CASSILGTSGIPRELFF
d_gene: NA; j_gene: TRBJ2-2; v_gene: TRBV7-9; abundance: NA; CDR3nt: TGTGCCAGCAGCCTGGACACGAACACCGGGGAGCTGTTTTTT; CDR3aa: CASSLDTNTGELFF
d_gene: NA; j_gene: TRBJ1-5; v_gene: TRBV29-1; abundance: NA; CDR3nt: TGCAGCGTTGAAGATATTTGGAGGAAAGGGGACGGCAATCAGCCCCAGCATTTT; CDR3aa: CSVEDIWRKGDGNQPQHF
d_gene: NA; j_gene: TRBJ2-5; v_gene: TRBV30; abundance: NA; CDR3nt: TGTGCCTGGAGCCGGGCCGTCCAAGAGACCCAGTACTTC; CDR3aa: CAWSRAVQETQYF
d_gene: NA; j_gene: TRBJ1-2; v_gene: TRBV5-4; abundance: NA; CDR3nt: TGTGCCAGCAGCCCCCCCGACAGCTATGGCTACACCTTC; CDR3aa: CASSPPDSYGYTF
d_gene: NA; j_gene: TRBJ1-2; v_gene: TRBV6-2/TRBV6-3; abundance: once; CDR3nt: TGTGCCAGCAGTTACTTCGACAAAGGGTATGGCTACACCTTC; CDR3aa: CASSYFDKGYGYTF
d_gene: NA; j_gene: TRBJ1-6; v_gene: TRBV7-2; abundance: NA; CDR3nt: TGTGCCAGCAGCACCGGGACGGATAATAATTCACCCCTCCACTTT; CDR3aa: CASSTGTDNNSPLHF
d_gene: NA; j_gene: TRBJ1-1; v_gene: TRBV2; abundance: NA; CDR3nt: TGTGCCGAACCCGGCACTGAAGCTTTCTTT; CDR3aa: CAEPGTEAFF
d_gene: NA; j_gene: TRBJ1-6; v_gene: TRBV15; abundance: few; CDR3nt: TGTGCCACCAGCAGAGATAAACCAGCCAGGGGATACCCTCCCCTCCACTTT; CDR3aa: CATSRDKPARGYPPLHF
d_gene: NA; j_gene: TRBJ1-1; v_gene: TRBV27; abundance: NA; CDR3nt: TGTGCCAGCAGTTTATTAGGGGCTGAGGCTGAAGCTTTCTTT; CDR3aa: CASSLLGAEAEAFF
d_gene: NA; j_gene: TRBJ2-3; v_gene: TRBV11-2; abundance: NA; CDR3nt: TGTGCCAGCAGCTTAGAGCTAACGCGGGATACGCAGTATTTT; CDR3aa: CASSLELTRDTQYF
d_gene: NA; j_gene: TRBJ2-3; v_gene: TRBV4-2; abundance: NA; CDR3nt: TGTGCCAGCAGCCAACTACTAGAGTCTACGCAGTATTTT; CDR3aa: CASSQLLESTQYF
d_gene: NA; j_gene: TRBJ1-6; v_gene: TRBV25-1; abundance: NA; CDR3nt: TGTGCCAGCAGTGCGGGCCGCTCCTATAATTCACCCCTCCACTTT; CDR3aa: CASSAGRSYNSPLHF
d_gene: NA; j_gene: TRBJ1-2; v_gene: TRBV2; abundance: few; CDR3nt: TGTGCCAGCAGTGATGGTAACCTTAACTATGGCTACACCTTC; CDR3aa: CASSDGNLNYGYTF
d_gene: NA; j_gene: TRBJ2-3; v_gene: TRBV4-2; abundance: NA; CDR3nt: TGTGCCAGCAGCCAAGTTTCGGGTAGCACAGATACGCAGTATTTT; CDR3aa: CASSQVSGSTDTQYF
d_gene: NA; j_gene: TRBJ1-1; v_gene: TRBV10-3; abundance: NA; CDR3nt: TGTGCCATCAGTGAGTCTGGGTCCTCAACGAACACTGAAGCTTTCTTT; CDR3aa: CAISESGSSTNTEAFF
d_gene: NA; j_gene: TRBJ1-5; v_gene: TRBV15; abundance: NA; CDR3nt: TGTGCCACCAGCAGAGAGGTTTTCCCCCTGAGTGGCAATCAGCCCCAGCATTTT; CDR3aa: CATSREVFPLSGNQPQHF
d_gene: NA; j_gene: TRBJ2-2; v_gene: TRBV12-5; abundance: NA; CDR3nt: TGTGCTAGTGGTTTAGAAATCCTCACCGGGGAGCTGTTTTTT; CDR3aa: CASGLEILTGELFF
d_gene: NA; j_gene: TRBJ2-7; v_gene: TRBV7-2; abundance: NA; CDR3nt: TGTGCCAGCAGCTTACGGTTCCCTGGGACCTACGAGCAGTACTTC; CDR3aa: CASSLRFPGTYEQYF
d_gene: NA; j_gene: TRBJ1-1; v_gene: TRBV15; abundance: NA; CDR3nt: TGTGCCACCAGCAGTGCCGACCAGGGCTTTGTTGAAGCTTTCTTT; CDR3aa: CATSSADQGFVEAFF
d_gene: TRBD1; j_gene: TRBJ2-2; v_gene: TRBV6-5; abundance: NA; CDR3nt: TGTGCCAGCAGAATCGGACAGGCGAACACCGGGGAGCTGTTTTTT; CDR3aa: CASRIGQANTGELFF
d_gene: NA; j_gene: TRBJ1-1; v_gene: TRBV4-1; abundance: NA; CDR3nt: TGCGCCAGCAGCCTAAGATATAAGGACGCGGACACTGAAGCTTTCTTT; CDR3aa: CASSLRYKDADTEAFF
d_gene: NA; j_gene: TRBJ1-4; v_gene: TRBV21-1; abundance: NA; CDR3nt: TGTGCCAGCAGCGGGGGGGCCCCTTCTAATGAAAAACTGTTTTTT; CDR3aa: CASSGGAPSNEKLFF
d_gene: TRBD1; j_gene: TRBJ1-1; v_gene: TRBV18; abundance: NA; CDR3nt: TGTGCCAGCTCCACAGGGGGTGAAGCTTTCTTT; CDR3aa: CASSTGGEAFF
d_gene: NA; j_gene: TRBJ1-3; v_gene: TRBV7-6; abundance: NA; CDR3nt: TGTGCCAGCAGCTCAGGGTCTGGAAACACCATATATTTT; CDR3aa: CASSSGSGNTIYF
d_gene: NA; j_gene: TRBJ2-3; v_gene: TRBV27; abundance: NA; CDR3nt: TGTGCCAGCAGTTTCAGGGCAGGGGATACGCAGTATTTT; CDR3aa: CASSFRAGDTQYF
d_gene: NA; j_gene: TRBJ2-2; v_gene: TRBV27; abundance: once; CDR3nt: TGTGCCAGCAGTTTATCAGGGACCAACACCGGGGAGCTGTTTTTT; CDR3aa: CASSLSGTNTGELFF
d_gene: TRBD2; j_gene: TRBJ2-7; v_gene: TRBV11-2; abundance: once; CDR3nt: TGTGCCAGCAGCTACCTTAGCGGGGGGGCTTACGAGCAGTACTTC; CDR3aa: CASSYLSGGAYEQYF
d_gene: NA; j_gene: TRBJ1-2; v_gene: TRBV24-1; abundance: NA; CDR3nt: TGTGCCACCAGCCGCCCGGGGCAGAACTATGGCTACACCTTC; CDR3aa: CATSRPGQNYGYTF
d_gene: TRBD1; j_gene: TRBJ1-6; v_gene: TRBV27; abundance: NA; CDR3nt: TGTGCCAGCACCACCCGATTTAAGGGGGCCGATTCACCCCTCCACTTT; CDR3aa: CASTTRFKGADSPLHF